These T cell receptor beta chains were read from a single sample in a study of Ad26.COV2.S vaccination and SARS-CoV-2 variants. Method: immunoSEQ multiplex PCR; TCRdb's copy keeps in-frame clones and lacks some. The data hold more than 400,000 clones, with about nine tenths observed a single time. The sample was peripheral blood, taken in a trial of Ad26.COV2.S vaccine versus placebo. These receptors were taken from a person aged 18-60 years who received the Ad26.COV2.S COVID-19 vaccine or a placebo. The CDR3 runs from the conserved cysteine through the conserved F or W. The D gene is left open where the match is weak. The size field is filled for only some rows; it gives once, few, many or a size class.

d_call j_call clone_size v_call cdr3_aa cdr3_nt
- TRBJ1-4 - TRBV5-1 CASSLRTVNEKLFF TGCGCCAGCAGCTTGCGGACAGTAAATGAAAAACTGTTTTTT
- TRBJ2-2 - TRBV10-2 CASISRMGPAGELFF TGCGCCAGCATCTCGCGGATGGGTCCTGCCGGGGAGCTGTTTTTT
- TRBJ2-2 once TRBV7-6 CASSPARVNTGELFF TGTGCCAGCAGCCCAGCCAGGGTGAACACCGGGGAGCTGTTTTTT
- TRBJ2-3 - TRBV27 CASSFRSALEDTQYF TGTGCCAGCAGTTTCCGCTCGGCCCTGGAAGATACGCAGTATTTT
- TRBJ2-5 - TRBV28 CASSPGFRETQYF TGTGCCAGCAGCCCAGGGTTCCGAGAGACCCAGTACTTC
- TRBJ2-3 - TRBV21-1 CASSKVSGGTDTQYF TGTGCCAGCAGCAAAGTAAGCGGGGGCACAGATACGCAGTATTTT
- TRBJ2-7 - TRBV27 CASSLFGQAYEQYF TGTGCCAGCAGTTTATTCGGGCAGGCCTACGAGCAGTACTTC
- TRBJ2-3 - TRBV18 CASSFSGHLDTQYF TGTGCCAGCTCCTTCTCCGGCCACCTGGATACGCAGTATTTT
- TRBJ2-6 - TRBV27 CASSALGTWANVLTF TGTGCCAGCAGTGCCCTCGGCACCTGGGCCAACGTCCTGACTTTC
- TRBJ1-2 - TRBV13 CASSLVGGLANYGYTF TGTGCCAGCAGCTTAGTCGGGGGGCTAGCTAACTATGGCTACACCTTC
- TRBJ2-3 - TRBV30 CAWWGAGVMLDTQYF TGTGCCTGGTGGGGCGCAGGGGTGATGCTTGATACGCAGTATTTT
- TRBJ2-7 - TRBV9 CASSGGSGTRFDEQYF TGTGCCAGCAGCGGGGGATCCGGGACAAGGTTCGACGAGCAGTACTTC